The 18 T cell receptor beta chains reported below all come from one sample, sequenced in a study of control samples from healthy donors and cancer patients. Some clones are missing from TCRdb's copy, which holds only in-frame ones; the method was immunoSEQ multiplex PCR. This table has 350,000 to 450,000 clones, around 90% appearing once. The material sequenced was PBMCs. The receptor set was obtained from a man aged 40-49 years with head and neck cancer.

The chain joins TRBV11-3 to TRBJ2-7; 9 bases fit TRBD2. CDR3 size: 16 residues. The germline V gene has CDR1 SGHNT and CDR2 YENEEA. V was clipped by 2 bases and J by 6 bases; unmatched bases: 11. The CDR3 bases are TGTGCCAGCAGCTTAATGCCGGTACGCGGGAGGGGCGAGCAGTACTTC. Translating gives CASSLMPVRGRGEQYF.

V usage is TRBV11-2 and J usage is TRBJ2-1; D ambiguous. Trimming removed 1 base at V and 9 bases at J, with 4 bases between. CDR1 SGHAT and CDR2 FQNNGV come from the germline V gene. The CDR3 is 11 amino acids. This CDR3 reads CASSLVAEQFF. The CDR3 DNA follows: TGTGCCAGCAGCTTAGTAGCTGAGCAGTTCTTC.

This clone was seen only a few times. The V call is TRBV19, the J call TRBJ1-2; unclear D gene. The germline V and J ends were trimmed by 7 bases and 0 bases, with 9 bases remaining between them. This CDR3 contains 13 residues. CDR1 LNHDA and CDR2 SQIVND come from the germline V gene (reference sequence). This chain's CDR3 is CASTDYTNYGYTF. As DNA, the CDR3 is TGTGCCAGTACGGACTATACTAACTATGGCTACACCTTC.

The CDR3 DNA reads TGTGCCAGCAGCGGGGGGACAGGGCGGACCGGGGAGCTGTTTTTT. The encoded protein is CASSGGTGRTGELFF. This sequence joins TRBV9 and TRBJ2-2; TRBD1 agrees at 9 bases. CDR3 size: 15 residues. Germline V lookup: CDR1 SGDLS, CDR2 YYNGEE. V was clipped by 3 bases and J by 5 bases; unmatched bases: 5.

The genes are TRBV7-6 and TRBJ2-7, with a weak D call TRBD2 (8 bases). Trimming took 1 base from V and 4 from J, leaving 11 bases between them. CDR1 and CDR2 (germline): SGHVS, FNYEAQ. This CDR3 spans 14 amino acids. The CDR3 DNA sequence: TGTGCCAGCAGCTTAGTAGCGGGACAGTACGAGCAGTACTTC. This gives the protein CASSLVAGQYEQYF.

The chain couples TRBV5-1 to TRBJ2-2; TRBD2 aligns across 14 bases. Germline V gene sequence: CDR1 SGHRS, CDR2 YFSETQ. V was pared by 4 bases and J by 0 bases, with 5 bases of the junction left unmatched. This CDR3 has 18 residues. CDR3 DNA sequence: TGCGCCAGCAGCCGCGGGACTAGCGGGGGTACGAACACCGGGGAGCTGTTTTTT. Translating it yields CASSRGTSGGTNTGELFF.

The gene calls are TRBV28 and TRBJ1-3; D perhaps matches TRBD1 (5 bases). Germline CDR1 is MDHEN and CDR2 is SYDVKM. The CDR3 is 16 amino acids. V dropped 2 bases and J dropped 2 bases, with 13 bases sitting between them. The CDR3 spells CASSLTQEGAGNTIYF. In DNA, the CDR3 is TGTGCCAGCAGTTTAACCCAGGAAGGGGCTGGAAACACCATATATTTT.

The table lists this clone with a few counts. This chain connects TRBV6-2 or TRBV6-3 to TRBJ2-7; D ambiguous. This CDR3 has 14 residues. Trimming took 0 bases from V and 0 from J, leaving 6 bases between them. The germline CDR1 and CDR2 sequences are MNHEY and SVGEGT. The chain's CDR3 is CASSYSTNSYEQYF. DNA of the CDR3: TGTGCCAGCAGTTACTCGACAAACTCCTACGAGCAGTACTTC.

The chain recombines TRBV29-1 with TRBJ2-1, with 8 positions matching TRBD1. This CDR3 has 16 residues. Losses at the gene ends were 3 bases for V and 9 bases for J; bases not matched to a gene: 16. Germline V CDR1 and CDR2: SQVTM, ANQGSEA. CDR3 amino acids: CSVDDRGAPATVEQFF. In nucleotides, the CDR3 is TGCAGCGTTGACGACAGGGGAGCCCCCGCGACGGTTGAGCAGTTCTTC.

The chain uses TRBV28 and TRBJ1-6; no firm D call. The CDR3 is 16 residues long. V was shortened by 0 bases and J by 7 bases, with 13 bases between the two germline ends. Germline V gene lookup returns CDR1 MDHEN and CDR2 SYDVKM. CDR3: CASSLWAGVRNSPLHF. CDR3 DNA sequence: TGTGCCAGCAGTTTATGGGCGGGAGTTAGGAATTCACCCCTCCACTTT.

The chain joins TRBV27 to TRBJ1-4, with 7 positions matching TRBD1. The V gene end was trimmed by 5 bases and the J gene end by 1 base; junction bases not matched to a gene: 4. The CDR3 length is 15 residues. Germline V CDR1 and CDR2: MNHEY, SMNVEV (reference sequence). The CDR3 DNA is TGTGCCAGCAGTCTCCGACAGGGAACTAATGAAAAACTGTTTTTT. It encodes CASSLRQGTNEKLFF.

The chain links TRBV19 to TRBJ2-7; 7 nucleotides match TRBD1. CDR3 length equals 14 residues. Per the germline V gene, CDR1 is LNHDA and CDR2 is SQIVND (reference sequence). V lost 7 bases and J lost 6; bases outside the gene matches: 12. CDR3 coding DNA: TGTGCCAGTACCCCGGATCGACAGGGAAGCGAGCAGTACTTC. Translating it yields CASTPDRQGSEQYF. Full variable domain (outside the CDR3, taken from reference TRBV19 and TRBJ2-7): DGGITQSPKYLFRKEGQNVTLSCEQNLNHDAMYWYRQDPGQGLRLIYYSQIVNDFQKGDIAEGYSVSREKKESFPLTVTSAQKNPTAFYLCASTPDRQGSEQYFGPGTRLTVT.

V usage is TRBV2 and J usage is TRBJ1-5; 10 bases map to TRBD1. The CDR3 spans 14 residues. The germline CDR1 and CDR2 sequences are SNHLY and FYNNEI. V shed 4 bases, J shed 4 bases, and the junction held 1 base outside the gene matches. CDR3 residues: CASSGGQGNQPQHF. The CDR3 nucleotides read TGTGCCAGCAGTGGGGGACAGGGGAATCAGCCCCAGCATTTT.

V usage is TRBV12-3 or TRBV12-4 and J usage is TRBJ2-2; D not resolved. The CDR3 runs 12 residues. V was pared by 4 bases and J by 3 bases, with 3 bases between. CDR3 sequence reads: CASSSDTGELFF. As DNA, the CDR3 is TGTGCCAGCAGTTCGGACACCGGGGAGCTGTTTTTT.

The CDR3 DNA sequence: TGTGCCAGCAGCTTAGGGGCGGATAACACCGGGGAGCTGTTTTTT. Protein: CASSLGADNTGELFF. The J gene is TRBJ2-2, the V gene TRBV6-4; maybe TRBD1 (5 bases). This CDR3 is 15 amino acids long. Trimming took off 6 bases at V and 2 bases at J, with 13 bases between the two ends. Germline V CDR1 and CDR2: MRHNA, SNTAGT.

CDR3 sequence: CASQFTRAETQYF. In nucleotides, the CDR3 is TGTGCCAGCCAGTTTACAAGGGCAGAGACCCAGTACTTC. V usage is TRBV2 and J usage is TRBJ2-5; D ambiguous. The V gene's germline CDR1 is SNHLY and CDR2 FYNNEI. V was trimmed by 8 bases and J by 4 bases, leaving 14 bases between them. The CDR3 spans 13 residues.

The V gene is TRBV6-2 or TRBV6-3, the J gene TRBJ1-2; 11 bases are a match to TRBD1. The CDR3 is 15 amino acids. Germline V lookup: CDR1 MNHEY, CDR2 SVGEGT. Trimming removed 5 bases from V and 5 bases from J; junction bases left unmatched: 7. CDR3 sequence: CASSKGQGAPYGYTF. CDR3 DNA sequence: TGTGCCAGCAGTAAAGGACAGGGGGCGCCTTATGGCTACACCTTC.

A remark on this clone: The junction shows a germline mismatch at one end, possibly a read error. The gene calls are TRBV28 and TRBJ2-2, with D perhaps TRBD1 or TRBD2 (6 bases each). From germline, CDR1 is MDHEN and CDR2 SYDVKM. The CDR3 is 15 residues long. The CDR3 DNA follows: TGTGCCAGCAGTTTTGAAGGGGGGAACGCCGGGGAGCTGTTTTTT. Amino acids: CASSFEGGNAGELFF.